This T cell receptor beta chain was identified during a study of blood T cell repertoires in COVID-19. Across the whole study: Specimens from acute and convalescent COVID-19 originated in the United States, Italy and Spain. Sources were T cells, B-cell-depleted T cells, or PBMCs; the material itself was cDNA or gDNA.

This clone was recorded only once. Authors' analysis steps: Scientists estimated how many nucleated cells there were by amplifying reference gene primers. TCRdb keeps only in-frame clones here, not all; method: immunoSEQ multiplex PCR. V and J calls and clone size follow that table, whereas D and trimming were derived from the DNA. The data show tens of thousands of clones, approximately 70% seen once. V lost 3 bases to trimming and J lost 4 bases; unmatched junction nucleotides: 4. Germline-derived CDR1 and CDR2 are LGHNA and YNFKEQ. The CDR3 loop spans 15 amino acids. Sequencing was done on a sample of peripheral blood. The sequence derives from a woman in her 70s with acute or convalescent COVID-19. This rearrangement joins TRBV4-2 to TRBJ2-3; 10 nucleotides agree with TRBD2. CDR3: CASSQAAGGADTQYF. The CDR3 nucleotides read TGTGCCAGCAGCCAGGCAGCGGGGGGGGCAGATACGCAGTATTTT.